The 9 T cell receptor beta chains presented below share a single source sample, sequenced in a study of shared clonotypes between healthy human individuals. Assay used: immunoSEQ multiplex PCR; TCRdb lists only in-frame clones, some missing. This table holds 850,000 to 1,100,000 clones, roughly 77% found once. The sequencing sample was made of memory CD4+ T cells from PBMCs. Subset given: CD45RA-negative fraction. The receptors were gathered from a man between 18 and 35 years old in good health. Some clones in this sample may be carry-over from other donors' samples.

The chain links TRBV2 to TRBJ2-2; 9 bases agree with TRBD2. V was pared by 6 bases and J by 4 bases, with 9 bases of the junction left unmatched. The CDR3 covers 16 residues. Germline CDR1 reads SNHLY; CDR2 reads FYNNEI. The CDR3: CASRSGGRAVTGELFF. In nucleotides, the CDR3 is TGTGCCAGCAGATCGGGCGGGAGGGCCGTCACCGGGGAGCTGTTTTTT.

This clone was detected once. V gene TRBV9 combines with J gene TRBJ1-5; 9 nucleotides line up with TRBD1. The CDR3 runs to 14 residues. V lost 3 bases and J lost 6; bases outside the gene matches: 4. Germline loops: CDR1 SGDLS, CDR2 YYNGEE. The DNA for the CDR3 is TGTGCCAGCAGCGCCGGACAGGGGAGTCAGCCCCAGCATTTT. Protein product: CASSAGQGSQPQHF. The whole variable domain, filled in from reference TRBV9 and TRBJ1-5, reads DSGVTQTPKHLITATGQRVTLRCSPRSGDLSVYWYQQSLDQGLQFLIQYYNGEERAKGNILERFSAQQFPDLHSELNLSSLELGDSALYFCASSAGQGSQPQHFGDGTRLSIL.

Note on this clone: Other DNA sequences in this specimen translate into the identical CDR3. The chain combines TRBV15 with TRBJ2-7, with D tentatively TRBD2 (6 bases). Deletions cut 0 bases from V and 4 bases from J, with 13 bases between. Germline lookup yields CDR1 LNHNV and CDR2 YYDKDF (reference sequence). The CDR3 spans 15 residues. The CDR3 DNA is TGTGCCACCAGCAGAGAGCGGGAAGGTGGGTACGAGCAGTACTTC. It translates to CATSREREGGYEQYF.

This CDR3 is CASSPPSSEQYF. CDR3 sequence (DNA): TGTGCCAGCTCACCACCTAGTAGCGAGCAGTACTTC. The chain employs TRBV18 and TRBJ2-7; no definite D call. The germline V gene encodes CDR1 KGHSH and CDR2 LQKENI. The CDR3 consists of 12 residues. The V end lost 0 bases, the J end lost 6 bases, and 6 bases lay between the germline ends.

A word on this clone: The sample carries other DNA sequences with the same CDR3. CDR3 nucleotide sequence: TGCGCCAGCAGCTTGGTTCCGTACCAAGAGACCCAGTACTTC. It yields the protein CASSLVPYQETQYF. V usage is TRBV5-1 and J usage is TRBJ2-5; D ambiguous. V lost 0 bases and J lost 0, with 6 bases in between. This CDR3 region has 14 residues. CDR1 SGHRS and CDR2 YFSETQ come from the germline V gene.

The rearrangement links TRBV29-1 to TRBJ1-1; D remains ambiguous. V lost 0 bases to trimming and J lost 11 bases, with 7 bases between them. The germline CDR1 and CDR2 sequences are SQVTM and ANQGSEA. The CDR3 sequence is 10 residues long. The CDR3 spells CSVEEGAAFF. As DNA, the CDR3 is TGCAGCGTTGAAGAAGGTGCGGCTTTCTTT.

This clone appeared once. The sample carries other DNA sequences with the same CDR3. CDR3 DNA sequence: TGTGCCAGCAGGGAGAGCCTCAATCAGCCCCAGCATTTT. Protein: CASRESLNQPQHF. This chain links TRBV28 with TRBJ1-5, with unresolved D. CDR3 length: 13 amino acids. With 6 bases removed from V and 3 bases from J, the gap between germline ends came to 9 bases. Germline values: CDR1 MDHEN, CDR2 SYDVKM. Full variable domain (missing parts from reference TRBV28 and TRBJ1-5): DVKVTQSSRYLVKRTGEKVFLECVQDMDHENMFWYRQDPGLGLRLIYFSYDVKMKEKGDIPEGYSVSREKKERFSLILESASTNQTSMYLCASRESLNQPQHFGDGTRLSIL.

Concerning this clone: Other DNA sequences in the sample encode the same CDR3. The chain employs TRBV30 and TRBJ2-5; D not resolved. Trimming took off 5 bases at V and 5 bases at J, with 6 bases between the two ends. The CDR3 runs to 10 residues. Germline CDR1 is GTSNPN and CDR2 is SVGIG (reference sequence). As DNA, the CDR3 is TGTGCCTGGGGGCAGGAGACCCAGTACTTC. It translates to CAWGQETQYF.

The chain employs TRBV6-5 and TRBJ2-7, with a weak D call TRBD1 (6 bases). The V gene's germline CDR1 is MNHEY and CDR2 SVGAGI. CDR3 length equals 14 residues. V was trimmed by 6 bases and J by 3 bases, leaving 15 bases between them. CDR3 DNA sequence: TGTGCCAGCAGAAAACCGGGACAAAACTACGAGCAGTACTTC. It codes for CASRKPGQNYEQYF.